This T cell receptor (beta chain) came from a study of cytomegalovirus exposure and HLA in healthy donors. CDR3 size: 13 residues. With 0 bases removed from V and 6 bases from J, the gap between germline ends came to 9 bases. Per the germline V gene, CDR1 is GTSNPN and CDR2 is SVGIG (reference sequence). PCR was performed using 60 Vbeta and 13 Jbeta primers. The method was immunoSEQ multiplex PCR; TCRdb's version includes in-frame clones alone and lacks a portion of them. The table lists 60,000 to 90,000 clones, about 70% of them singletons, with less than 8.5% in the top ten. Sequenced input: PBMCs. J is TRBJ1-5 and V is TRBV30, with D unclear. The receptor was isolated from a man in his forties in good health and CMV-seropositive. The CDR3 here is CAWSVGERQPQHF. In DNA, the CDR3 is TGTGCCTGGAGTGTGGGCGAACGTCAGCCCCAGCATTTT.